Below, 9 T cell receptor beta chains from the same sample are listed, as sequenced in a study of T cells after yellow fever vaccination. TCRdb processed the 5' RACE reads anew with MiXCR; each CDR3 protein has one entry. The data show about 170,000 distinct CDR3 sequences, about 6% seen once. The material sequenced was CD4+ T cells sorted from PBMCs, taken on the day of the first yellow fever vaccination. These receptors were collected from a young man who received the YFV17D yellow fever vaccine.

This clonotype was seen a handful of times. The chain is built from TRBV18 and TRBJ2-3; 8 positions agree with TRBD1. Germline V CDR1 and CDR2: KGHSH, LQKENI. Losses at the gene ends were 6 bases for V and 6 bases for J; bases not matched to a gene: 17. The length of the CDR3 is 17 residues. This chain's CDR3 is CASSPPPGQATRDTQYF. The CDR3 DNA sequence: TGTGCCAGCTCCCCTCCCCCGGGACAGGCAACGCGGGATACGCAGTATTTT.

This clonotype was observed a few times. A much larger clone differs from this one at a single base, so this may be a read error. The V and J genes are TRBV10-3 and TRBJ1-4; D is unclear. This CDR3 comprises 14 residues. Looked up from germline, CDR1 is ENHRY and CDR2 is SYGVKD. V was shortened by 2 bases and J by 7 bases, with 11 bases between the two germline ends. The CDR3: CAISEVHGGEKLFF. CDR3 coding DNA: TGTGCCATCAGTGAGGTCCACGGCGGTGAAAAACTGTTTTTT.

With respect to this clonotype: This could be a read error, since a much larger clone is one nucleotide away. The chain combines TRBV7-8 with TRBJ2-4, with a weak D call TRBD1 (5 bases). CDR1 and CDR2 (germline): SGHVS, FQNEAQ. The CDR3 covers 14 residues. The CDR3 DNA sequence: TGTGCCAGCAGCTTAGGTCGACAGAAAACCATTCAGTACTTC. Residues: CASSLGRQKTIQYF. Together with reference TRBV7-8 and TRBJ2-4, the CDR3 gives the full variable domain: GAGVSQSPRYKVAKRGQDVALRCDPISGHVSLFWYQQALGQGPEFLTYFQNEAQLDKSGLPSDRFFAERPEGSVSTLKIQRTQQEDSAVYLCASSLGRQKTIQYFGAGTRLSVL.

At least ten counts were recorded for this clonotype. V and J are TRBV27 and TRBJ2-1, with D uncertain. Germline CDR1 is MNHEY and CDR2 is SMNVEV (reference sequence). CDR3 size: 12 residues. V was trimmed by 5 bases and J by 14 bases, leaving 16 bases between them. The CDR3 nucleotides are TGTGCCAGCAGTACGCCTATGGCCCACGAGTTCTTC. Protein sequence: CASSTPMAHEFF.

The chain combines TRBV5-5 with TRBJ1-2, with 7 bases matching TRBD1. V gave up 5 bases and J gave up 8 bases; unmatched junction bases: 9. CDR1 is SGHKS, CDR2 YYEKEE, per germline (reference sequence). CDR3 length: 13 residues. The DNA for the CDR3 is TGTGCCAGCAGTCCGACAGGGCATTGGGGCTACACCTTC. Its protein is CASSPTGHWGYTF.

V gene TRBV20-1 combines with J gene TRBJ2-3; D is possibly TRBD2 (6 bases). CDR1 DFQATT and CDR2 SNEGSKA come from the germline V gene (reference sequence). The CDR3 totals 13 residues. Trimming cost V 5 bases and J 1 base, with 10 bases left between them. In DNA, the CDR3 is TGCAGTGCTGGAGGAGGGGGCACAGATACGCAGTATTTT. Translating gives CSAGGGGTDTQYF.

This clonotype has more than one count but fewer than ten. The chain combines TRBV25-1 with TRBJ1-4; tentative D call: TRBD1 (6 bases). Trimming removed 8 bases from V and 6 bases from J, with 16 bases in between. The germline V gene encodes CDR1 MGHDK and CDR2 SYGVNS. This CDR3 has 14 residues. The CDR3: CASRGGAGYEKLFF. CDR3 sequence (DNA): TGTGCCAGCCGGGGGGGGGCCGGATATGAAAAACTGTTTTTT.

This clonotype was seen repeatedly, ten times or more. This chain links TRBV10-3 with TRBJ1-2; D call uncertain. Germline CDR1 ENHRY, CDR2 SYGVKD. This CDR3 is built from 13 residues. V gave up 2 bases and J gave up 2 bases, with 6 bases separating them. The CDR3 coding sequence is TGTGCCATCAGTGAGCAGCCCAACTATGGCTACACCTTC. Translated: CAISEQPNYGYTF.

In its sample, this clonotype was seen many times. V usage is TRBV4-3 and J usage is TRBJ2-2, with 14 positions matching TRBD2. The V gene's germline CDR1 is LGHNA and CDR2 YSLEER. The CDR3 has 19 amino acids. In nucleotides, the CDR3 is TGCCCAGCAGCCAAGATTGCGGGACTAGCGGGGGCGCACACCGGGGAGCTGTTTTTT. Its protein is CPAAKIAGLAGAHTGELFF.